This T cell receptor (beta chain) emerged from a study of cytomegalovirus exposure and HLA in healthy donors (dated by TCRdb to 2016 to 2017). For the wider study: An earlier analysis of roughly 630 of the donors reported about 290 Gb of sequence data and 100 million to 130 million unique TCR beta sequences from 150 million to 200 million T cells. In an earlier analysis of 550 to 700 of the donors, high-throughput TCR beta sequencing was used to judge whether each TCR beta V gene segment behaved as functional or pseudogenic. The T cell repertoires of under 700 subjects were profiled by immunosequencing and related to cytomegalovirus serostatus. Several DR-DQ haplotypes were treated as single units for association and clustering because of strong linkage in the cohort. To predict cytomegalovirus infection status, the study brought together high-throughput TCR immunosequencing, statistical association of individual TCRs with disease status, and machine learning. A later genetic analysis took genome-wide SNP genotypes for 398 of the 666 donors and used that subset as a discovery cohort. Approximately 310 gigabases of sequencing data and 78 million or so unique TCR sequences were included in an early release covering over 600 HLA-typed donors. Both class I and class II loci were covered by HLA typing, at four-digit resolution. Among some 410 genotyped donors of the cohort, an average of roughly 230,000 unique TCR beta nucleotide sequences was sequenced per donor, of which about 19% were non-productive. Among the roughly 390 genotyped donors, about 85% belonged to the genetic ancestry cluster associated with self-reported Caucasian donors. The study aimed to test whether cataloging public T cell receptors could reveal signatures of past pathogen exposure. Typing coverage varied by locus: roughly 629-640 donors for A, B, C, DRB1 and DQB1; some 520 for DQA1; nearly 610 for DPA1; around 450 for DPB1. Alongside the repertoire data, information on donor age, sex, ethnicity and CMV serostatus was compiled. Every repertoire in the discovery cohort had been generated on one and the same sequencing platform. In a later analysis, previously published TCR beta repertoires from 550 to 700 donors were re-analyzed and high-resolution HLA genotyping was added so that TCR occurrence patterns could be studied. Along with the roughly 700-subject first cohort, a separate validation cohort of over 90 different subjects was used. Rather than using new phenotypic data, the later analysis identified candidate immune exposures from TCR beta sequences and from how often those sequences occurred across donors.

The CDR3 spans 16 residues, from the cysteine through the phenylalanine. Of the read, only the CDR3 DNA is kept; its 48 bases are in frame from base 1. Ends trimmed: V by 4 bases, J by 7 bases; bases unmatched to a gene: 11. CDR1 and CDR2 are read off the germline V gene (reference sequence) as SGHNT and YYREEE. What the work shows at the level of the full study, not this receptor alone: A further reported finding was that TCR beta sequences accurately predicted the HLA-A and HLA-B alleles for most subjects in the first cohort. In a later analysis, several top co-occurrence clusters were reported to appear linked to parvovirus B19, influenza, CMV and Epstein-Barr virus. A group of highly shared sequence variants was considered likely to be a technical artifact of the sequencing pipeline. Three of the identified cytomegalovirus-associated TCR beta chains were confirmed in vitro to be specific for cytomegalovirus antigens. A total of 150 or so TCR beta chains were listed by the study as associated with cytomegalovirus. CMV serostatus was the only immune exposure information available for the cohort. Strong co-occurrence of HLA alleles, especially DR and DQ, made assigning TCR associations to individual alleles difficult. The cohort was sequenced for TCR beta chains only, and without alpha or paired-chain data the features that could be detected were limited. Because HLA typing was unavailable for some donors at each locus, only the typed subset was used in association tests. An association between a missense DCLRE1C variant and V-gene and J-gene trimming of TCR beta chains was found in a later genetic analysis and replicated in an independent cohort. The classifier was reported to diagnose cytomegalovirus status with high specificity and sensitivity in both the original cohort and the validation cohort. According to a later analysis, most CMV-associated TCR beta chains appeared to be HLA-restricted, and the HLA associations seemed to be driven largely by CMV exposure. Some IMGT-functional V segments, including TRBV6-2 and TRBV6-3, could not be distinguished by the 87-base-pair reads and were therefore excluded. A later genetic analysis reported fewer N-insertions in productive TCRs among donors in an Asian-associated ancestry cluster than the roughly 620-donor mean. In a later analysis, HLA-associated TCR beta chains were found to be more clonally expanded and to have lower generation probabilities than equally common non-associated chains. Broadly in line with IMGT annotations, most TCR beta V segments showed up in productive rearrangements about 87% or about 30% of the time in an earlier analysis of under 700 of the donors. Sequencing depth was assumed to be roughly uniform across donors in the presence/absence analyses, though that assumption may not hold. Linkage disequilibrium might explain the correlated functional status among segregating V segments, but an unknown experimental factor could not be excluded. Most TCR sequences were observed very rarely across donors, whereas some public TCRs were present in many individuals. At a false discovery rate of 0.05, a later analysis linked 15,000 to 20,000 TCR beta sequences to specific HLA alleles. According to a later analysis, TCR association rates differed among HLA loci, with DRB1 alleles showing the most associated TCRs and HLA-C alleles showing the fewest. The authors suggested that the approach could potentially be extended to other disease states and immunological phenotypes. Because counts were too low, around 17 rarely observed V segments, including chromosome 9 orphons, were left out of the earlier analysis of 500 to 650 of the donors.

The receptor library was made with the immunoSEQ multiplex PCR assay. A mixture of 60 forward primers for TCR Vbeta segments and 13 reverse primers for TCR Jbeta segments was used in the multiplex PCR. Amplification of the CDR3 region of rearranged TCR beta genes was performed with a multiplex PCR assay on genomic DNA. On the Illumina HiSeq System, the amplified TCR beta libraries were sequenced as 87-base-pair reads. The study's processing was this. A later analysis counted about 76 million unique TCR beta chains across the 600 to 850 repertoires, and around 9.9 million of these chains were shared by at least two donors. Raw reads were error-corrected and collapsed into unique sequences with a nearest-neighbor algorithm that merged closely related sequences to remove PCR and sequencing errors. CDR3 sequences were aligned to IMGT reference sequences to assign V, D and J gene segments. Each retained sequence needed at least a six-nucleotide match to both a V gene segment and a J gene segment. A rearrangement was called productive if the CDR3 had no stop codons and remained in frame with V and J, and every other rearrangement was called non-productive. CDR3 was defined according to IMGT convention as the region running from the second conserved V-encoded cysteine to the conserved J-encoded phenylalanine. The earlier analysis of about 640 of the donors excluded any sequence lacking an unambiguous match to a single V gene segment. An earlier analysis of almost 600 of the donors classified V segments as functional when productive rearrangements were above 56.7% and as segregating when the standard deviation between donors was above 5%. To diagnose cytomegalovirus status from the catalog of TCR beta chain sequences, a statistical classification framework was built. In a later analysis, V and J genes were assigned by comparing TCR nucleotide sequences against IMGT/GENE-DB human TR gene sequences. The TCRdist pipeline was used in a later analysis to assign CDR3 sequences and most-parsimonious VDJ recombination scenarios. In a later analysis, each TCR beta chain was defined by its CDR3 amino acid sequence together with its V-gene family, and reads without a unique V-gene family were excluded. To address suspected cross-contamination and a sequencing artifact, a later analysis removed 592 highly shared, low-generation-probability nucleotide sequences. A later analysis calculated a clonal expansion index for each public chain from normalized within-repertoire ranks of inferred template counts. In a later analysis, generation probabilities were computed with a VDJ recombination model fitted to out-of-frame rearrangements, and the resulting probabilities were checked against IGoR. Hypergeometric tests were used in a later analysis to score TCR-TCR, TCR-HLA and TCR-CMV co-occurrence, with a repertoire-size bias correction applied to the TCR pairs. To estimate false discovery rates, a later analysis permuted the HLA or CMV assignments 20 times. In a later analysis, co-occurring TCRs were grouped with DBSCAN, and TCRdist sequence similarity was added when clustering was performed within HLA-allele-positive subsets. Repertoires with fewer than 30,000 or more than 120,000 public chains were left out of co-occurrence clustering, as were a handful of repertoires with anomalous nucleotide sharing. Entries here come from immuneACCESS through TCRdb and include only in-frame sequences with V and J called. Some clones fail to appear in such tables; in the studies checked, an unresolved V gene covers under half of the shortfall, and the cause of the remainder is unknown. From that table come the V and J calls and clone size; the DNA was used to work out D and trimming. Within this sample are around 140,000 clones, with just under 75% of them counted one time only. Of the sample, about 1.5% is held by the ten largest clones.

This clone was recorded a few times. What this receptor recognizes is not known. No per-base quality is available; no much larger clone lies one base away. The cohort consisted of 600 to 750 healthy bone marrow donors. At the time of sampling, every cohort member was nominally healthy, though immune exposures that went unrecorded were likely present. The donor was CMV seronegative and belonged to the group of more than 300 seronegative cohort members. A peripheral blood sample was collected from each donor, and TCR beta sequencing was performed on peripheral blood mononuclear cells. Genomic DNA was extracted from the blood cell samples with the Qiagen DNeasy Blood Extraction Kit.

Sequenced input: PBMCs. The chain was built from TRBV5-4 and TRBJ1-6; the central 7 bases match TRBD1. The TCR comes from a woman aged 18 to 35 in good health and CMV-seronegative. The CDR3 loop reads CASSAPVKTGNSPLHF. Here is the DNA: TGTGCCAGCAGCGCCCCTGTCAAGACAGGGAATTCACCCCTCCACTTT.